The present T cell receptor beta chain was sequenced within a study of blood T cell repertoires in COVID-19. At the level of the study: Samples of COVID-19 (acute and convalescent) were obtained from the United States, Italy and Spain. T cells, B-cell-depleted T cells, or PBMCs provided the cDNA or gDNA that served as material.

As processed by the authors: Nucleated cell counts were estimated from reference gene primer amplification. Some clones are missing from TCRdb's copy, which holds only in-frame ones; the method was immunoSEQ multiplex PCR. V, J and clone size were drawn from that table, and D and trimming were deduced from the DNA. The sample includes approximately 220,000 clones, 86% of them seen just once. This CDR3 comprises 13 residues. CDR1 and CDR2 (germline): PRHDT, FYEKMQ (reference sequence). V was cut by 5 bases and J by 0 bases, with 7 bases left in between. The sequence derives from a woman aged 50 to 60 with acute or convalescent COVID-19. This sequence joins TRBV13 and TRBJ1-1; unclear D gene. The sample taken for sequencing was peripheral blood. The CDR3 DNA reads TGTGCCAGCAGCCGCGGATTGAACACTGAAGCTTTCTTT. It yields the protein CASSRGLNTEAFF.